Below, one T cell receptor beta chain is given with its context. Its specificity is unknown. Donors showed nominal health when sampled, although they likely had unrecorded immune exposures. Germline CDR1 and CDR2: SNHLY and FYNNEI. Trimming cost V 4 bases and J 4 bases, with 8 bases left between them. The CDR3 covers 14 residues. This entry belongs to a study of cytomegalovirus exposure and HLA in healthy donors. 60 Vbeta and 13 Jbeta primers were used in PCR. Clones were read by immunoSEQ multiplex PCR, and TCRdb kept only the in-frame ones, dropping some. Found here are roughly 130,000 clones, around 74% of them singletons; the top ten hold approximately 5.4%. Findings of the study overall: Most of the TCR beta V segments (in an earlier analysis) were productive either about 87% or about 30% of the time.

The sequence derives from a woman between 50 and 59 years old in good health and CMV-seropositive. V gene TRBV2 combines with J gene TRBJ1-6; D is ambiguous. Sequenced input: PBMCs. CDR3 in DNA: TGTGCCAGCAGTGCCCGAGGGTATAATTCACCCCTCCACTTT. It yields the protein CASSARGYNSPLHF.